This paragraph reports one T cell receptor (beta chain). Its antigen is still unknown. No base quality values were provided; no much bigger clone lies one nucleotide off. The CDR3 has 14 amino acids, counting the end cysteine and phenylalanine. CDR3 DNA is the only sequence kept; it has 42 bases, read in frame from the first base. The germline V gene encodes CDR1 MNHEY and CDR2 SVGAGI. Germline trimming amounts to 8 bases on V and 0 bases on J, with 4 as the count of junction bases outside the gene matches. Whole blood was collected in K2EDTA tubes by collaborating institutions according to the institutions' own protocols. For TCRbeta analysis, collaborator samples were shipped as frozen whole blood, as isolated PBMCs, or as DNA extracted from either sample type. The data were obtained in a study of blood T cell repertoires in COVID-19 (dated by TCRdb to the early 2020s). About the full investigation: Samples from collaborators originated in the United States, Italy and Spain and spanned both the acute and convalescent phases of COVID-19. The repertoires were released in a freely available public database meant as a resource for research on the immune response to SARS-CoV-2. A de-identified subject ID, COVID-19 status, age in years and sex were almost always included in the sample metadata. Subjects who had been exposed to COVID-19, were actively infected with it, or had recovered from it provided the deeply sampled blood TCRbeta repertoires that made up the dataset. The samples were drawn from two sources: the first 160 participants of the ongoing ImmuneRACE study, and 1,000 to 1,500 subjects contributed by 6 global collaborators. HLA class I and class II types, where available, came from metadata supplied by the sample provider rather than from assay-based typing. The material from the prospective study consisted of cDNA or gDNA derived from T cells, B-cell-depleted T cells, or PBMCs.

The immunoSEQ Assay, a bias-controlled multiplex PCR, was used to amplify TCRbeta CDR3 regions from genomic DNA. Turning to the authors' computational methods: The number of nucleated cells in each sample was estimated from the amplification of reference gene primers within the assay. Sequence reads were collapsed and filtered to measure the absolute abundance of every unique TCRbeta CDR3 rearrangement. For each sample, productive Simpson clonality was calculated as the square root of Simpson's diversity index across productive rearrangements. TCRdb's version of the immuneACCESS table is confined to in-frame rearrangements and falls short of the full clone set. An unresolved V gene accounts for under half of the shortfall where checked; the remainder is of unknown origin. V, J and clone size reflect that table, while D and trimming were determined from the DNA. The sample data list some 350,000 clones, and about four fifths of these were observed just once. The ten largest clones represent 2.5% to 3% of the sample.

The full study reports these points: How much clinical and demographic metadata was included differed by source and by participant, and the metadata was provided uncurated.

Sequencing used peripheral blood. The rearranged chain carries TRBV6-5 and TRBJ1-3, and 7 bases in between align with TRBD1. This TCR was recovered from a man in his thirties or forties with active or convalescent COVID-19. In nucleotide form, the sequence is TGTGCCAGCGGACAGGCGAGCTCTGGAAACACCATATATTTT. Protein translation: CASGQASSGNTIYF.